This paragraph covers one TCR beta chain sequence. The sample is drawn from a study of CD8+ T cells in alopecia areata. Following RNA extraction, reverse transcription yielded cDNA that acted as the sequencing template. Method: immunoSEQ multiplex PCR; TCRdb's copy keeps in-frame clones and lacks some. The repertoire holds 140,000 to 150,000 clones, around 47% seen once, with less than 8% in the top ten. CDR1 is LNHDA, CDR2 SQIVND, per germline (reference sequence). The CDR3 extends over 15 amino acids. The V and J ends lost 6 bases and 6 bases, in that order; junction bases with no gene match: 9. The J gene is TRBJ1-2, the V gene TRBV19; 11 bases are a match to TRBD1. The sample taken for sequencing was CD4+ T cells sorted from blood. The source of this sequence is a human donor with alopecia areata. The CDR3 bases are TGTGCCAGTAGGCCTCCGGGACAGGGGGAAAATGGCTACACCTTC. Protein product: CASRPPGQGENGYTF.